This is a list of T cell receptor beta chains from one sample in a study of post-analysis software for immune sequencing data. TCRdb re-analysed the PCR reads in MiXCR, keeping a single row per CDR3 protein. The sample holds about 540,000 distinct CDR3 sequences, approximately 34% seen once. The sequenced sample consisted of blood. All receptors derive from a girl aged 2 to 17 with multiple sclerosis. Both conserved end residues are part of each CDR3. Fields, in order: V gene, clone size, J gene, D gene, CDR3 protein, CDR3 DNA. The D gene is left open where the match is weak. Some rows have no size entry. The others give once, few or many, or a class for an expanded clone.

v_call: TRBV20-1; clone_size: few; j_call: TRBJ2-1; d_call: NA; cdr3_aa: CSARDPRGTDNEQFF; cdr3_nt: TGCAGTGCTAGAGATCCTAGGGGCACCGACAATGAGCAGTTCTTC
v_call: TRBV5-1; clone_size: NA; j_call: TRBJ2-1; d_call: TRBD1; cdr3_aa: CASSLGDRGNEQFF; cdr3_nt: TGCGCCAGCAGCTTGGGCGACAGGGGCAATGAGCAGTTCTTC
v_call: TRBV7-2; clone_size: NA; j_call: TRBJ2-5; d_call: TRBD2; cdr3_aa: CASSLKSAGDPGTQYF; cdr3_nt: TGTGCCAGCAGCTTAAAGTCGGCGGGGGATCCAGGGACCCAGTACTTC
v_call: TRBV4-1; clone_size: few; j_call: TRBJ2-3; d_call: TRBD2; cdr3_aa: CASSQDLGSASGSSDTQYF; cdr3_nt: TGCGCCAGCAGCCAAGATTTAGGGTCGGCTAGCGGGAGCTCCGATACGCAGTATTTT
v_call: TRBV5-1; clone_size: NA; j_call: TRBJ2-5; d_call: NA; cdr3_aa: CASSFDRADQETQYF; cdr3_nt: TGCGCCAGCAGCTTCGACCGGGCGGATCAAGAGACCCAGTACTTC
v_call: TRBV12-3/TRBV12-4; clone_size: NA; j_call: TRBJ1-2; d_call: NA; cdr3_aa: CASSFNLIRMNGYTF; cdr3_nt: TGTGCCAGCAGTTTTAATCTGATAAGGATGAATGGCTACACCTTC
v_call: TRBV18; clone_size: few; j_call: TRBJ2-3; d_call: NA; cdr3_aa: CASSPSGDLMQYF; cdr3_nt: TGTGCCAGCTCACCCTCGGGCGACCTTATGCAGTATTTT
v_call: TRBV11-2; clone_size: few; j_call: TRBJ1-6; d_call: NA; cdr3_aa: CASSLNRLGSSYNSPLHF; cdr3_nt: TGTGCCAGCAGCTTAAACCGGTTAGGCAGCTCCTATAATTCACCCCTCCACTTT
v_call: TRBV10-3; clone_size: few; j_call: TRBJ2-5; d_call: NA; cdr3_aa: CAISLDRTQETQYF; cdr3_nt: TGTGCCATCAGCCTCGACAGAACGCAAGAGACCCAGTACTTC
v_call: TRBV6-6; clone_size: NA; j_call: TRBJ1-5; d_call: NA; cdr3_aa: CASSTQENSNQPQHF; cdr3_nt: TGTGCCAGCAGTACACAGGAGAATAGCAATCAGCCCCAGCATTTT
v_call: TRBV4-2; clone_size: NA; j_call: TRBJ1-1; d_call: NA; cdr3_aa: CASSQEGGGQAFF; cdr3_nt: TGTGCCAGCAGCCAAGAGGGCGGGGGTCAGGCTTTCTTT
v_call: TRBV10-3; clone_size: NA; j_call: TRBJ1-1; d_call: NA; cdr3_aa: CAISGTANEAFF; cdr3_nt: TGTGCCATCAGTGGGACGGCTAATGAAGCTTTCTTT
v_call: TRBV6-1; clone_size: once; j_call: TRBJ2-5; d_call: NA; cdr3_aa: CASSELSTQGGATQYF; cdr3_nt: TGTGCCAGCAGTGAACTCTCTACCCAGGGCGGCGCGACCCAGTACTTC
v_call: TRBV7-9; clone_size: NA; j_call: TRBJ1-6; d_call: NA; cdr3_aa: CASSLEGRGSPLHF; cdr3_nt: TGTGCCAGCAGCTTAGAAGGCAGGGGTTCACCCCTCCACTTT
v_call: TRBV5-1; clone_size: few; j_call: TRBJ2-1; d_call: TRBD2; cdr3_aa: CASSWVSAGGWSSYNEQFF; cdr3_nt: TGCGCCAGCAGCTGGGTCTCAGCGGGGGGTTGGAGCTCCTACAATGAGCAGTTCTTC
v_call: TRBV12-3/TRBV12-4; clone_size: NA; j_call: TRBJ2-2; d_call: NA; cdr3_aa: CASSLFLGTGELFF; cdr3_nt: TGTGCCAGCAGTTTATTTCTAGGGACCGGGGAGCTGTTTTTT
v_call: TRBV12-3/TRBV12-4; clone_size: few; j_call: TRBJ2-7; d_call: NA; cdr3_aa: CASSRGHEQYF; cdr3_nt: TGTGCCAGCAGTCGGGGCCACGAGCAGTACTTC
v_call: TRBV7-3; clone_size: NA; j_call: TRBJ2-1; d_call: TRBD2; cdr3_aa: CASSSTSGRRSEQFF; cdr3_nt: TGTGCCAGCAGCTCGACTAGCGGGAGACGTTCGGAGCAGTTCTTC
v_call: TRBV18; clone_size: few; j_call: TRBJ2-1; d_call: TRBD1; cdr3_aa: CASSSDRGAFGNEQFF; cdr3_nt: TGTGCCAGCTCATCTGACAGGGGAGCATTTGGCAATGAGCAGTTCTTC
v_call: TRBV20-1; clone_size: NA; j_call: TRBJ2-1; d_call: TRBD2; cdr3_aa: CSAQRTSGGADEQFF; cdr3_nt: TGCAGTGCTCAGCGAACTAGCGGGGGGGCCGATGAGCAGTTCTTC
v_call: TRBV21-1; clone_size: NA; j_call: TRBJ1-6; d_call: NA; cdr3_aa: CASSKPTEVGAYNSPLHF; cdr3_nt: TGTGCCAGCAGCAAACCCACGGAGGTTGGGGCCTATAATTCACCCCTCCACTTT
v_call: TRBV5-1; clone_size: NA; j_call: TRBJ1-1; d_call: NA; cdr3_aa: CASSLDRADTEAFF; cdr3_nt: TGCGCCAGCAGCTTGGACAGGGCAGACACTGAAGCTTTCTTT
v_call: TRBV7-9; clone_size: few; j_call: TRBJ2-1; d_call: TRBD1; cdr3_aa: CASSLARDRGENEQFF; cdr3_nt: TGTGCCAGCAGCTTGGCCCGGGACAGGGGAGAGAATGAGCAGTTCTTC
v_call: TRBV20-1; clone_size: NA; j_call: TRBJ1-6; d_call: NA; cdr3_aa: CSAKDGGSRRSPLHF; cdr3_nt: TGCAGTGCTAAAGATGGGGGGAGCAGGAGGTCACCCCTCCACTTT
v_call: TRBV7-9; clone_size: few; j_call: TRBJ1-2; d_call: NA; cdr3_aa: CASSFGQSYYGYTF; cdr3_nt: TGTGCCAGCAGCTTCGGACAGTCGTACTATGGCTACACCTTC
v_call: TRBV7-3; clone_size: NA; j_call: TRBJ2-1; d_call: TRBD2; cdr3_aa: CASSLTSRGGLYNEQFF; cdr3_nt: TGTGCCAGCAGCTTAACATCACGGGGGGGCCTATACAATGAGCAGTTCTTC
v_call: TRBV12-3/TRBV12-4; clone_size: few; j_call: TRBJ2-1; d_call: NA; cdr3_aa: CASRGPVNEQFF; cdr3_nt: TGTGCCAGCAGAGGGCCCGTGAATGAGCAGTTCTTC
v_call: TRBV12-3/TRBV12-4; clone_size: NA; j_call: TRBJ1-6; d_call: NA; cdr3_aa: CASSLGSRDSPLHF; cdr3_nt: TGTGCCAGCAGTTTGGGGTCAAGGGACTCACCCCTCCACTTT
v_call: TRBV18; clone_size: NA; j_call: TRBJ2-1; d_call: NA; cdr3_aa: CASSPIRQGRRGEQFF; cdr3_nt: TGTGCCAGCTCACCGATTCGCCAGGGTCGGCGGGGTGAGCAGTTCTTC
v_call: TRBV29-1; clone_size: NA; j_call: TRBJ2-5; d_call: NA; cdr3_aa: CSAALRPIETQYF; cdr3_nt: TGCAGCGCTGCTCTACGGCCAATTGAGACCCAGTACTTC
v_call: TRBV7-9; clone_size: few; j_call: TRBJ2-7; d_call: TRBD1; cdr3_aa: CASSFIPGQGSYEQYF; cdr3_nt: TGTGCCAGCAGCTTTATACCGGGACAGGGGTCCTACGAGCAGTACTTC
v_call: TRBV20-1; clone_size: few; j_call: TRBJ1-2; d_call: TRBD1; cdr3_aa: CSARDRRTGGGYTF; cdr3_nt: TGCAGTGCTAGAGATCGTAGGACAGGCGGTGGCTACACCTTC
v_call: TRBV6-6; clone_size: NA; j_call: TRBJ1-1; d_call: NA; cdr3_aa: CASSPLEGKAFF; cdr3_nt: TGTGCCAGCAGTCCACTGGAGGGGAAAGCTTTCTTT
v_call: TRBV20-1; clone_size: NA; j_call: TRBJ1-1; d_call: TRBD1; cdr3_aa: CSARNRGGGADTEAFF; cdr3_nt: TGCAGTGCAAGGAACAGGGGGGGGGGCGCGGACACTGAAGCTTTCTTT
v_call: TRBV27; clone_size: NA; j_call: TRBJ2-3; d_call: TRBD1; cdr3_aa: CASSFGTGGLDTQYF; cdr3_nt: TGTGCCAGCAGTTTCGGGACAGGGGGCTTGGATACGCAGTATTTT
v_call: TRBV5-1; clone_size: few; j_call: TRBJ2-6; d_call: NA; cdr3_aa: CASSLQGGANVLTF; cdr3_nt: TGCGCCAGCAGCTTGCAGGGCGGGGCCAACGTCCTGACTTTC
v_call: TRBV6-5; clone_size: few; j_call: TRBJ2-3; d_call: NA; cdr3_aa: CASSRGTRVYARQYF; cdr3_nt: TGTGCCAGCAGCCGCGGAACAAGGGTATACGCAAGGCAGTATTTT
v_call: TRBV9; clone_size: NA; j_call: TRBJ2-1; d_call: TRBD2; cdr3_aa: CASSGVAGTPYNEQFF; cdr3_nt: TGTGCCAGCAGCGGGGTAGCGGGGACCCCCTACAATGAGCAGTTCTTC
v_call: TRBV4-1; clone_size: NA; j_call: TRBJ1-6; d_call: NA; cdr3_aa: CASNGLTNSPLHF; cdr3_nt: TGCGCCAGCAATGGGCTTACTAATTCACCCCTCCACTTT
v_call: TRBV7-3; clone_size: NA; j_call: TRBJ1-2; d_call: TRBD1; cdr3_aa: CASSLQGGDYGYTF; cdr3_nt: TGTGCCAGCAGTTTACAGGGGGGGGACTATGGCTACACCTTC
v_call: TRBV2; clone_size: few; j_call: TRBJ2-4; d_call: NA; cdr3_aa: CASRAAGIDIQYF; cdr3_nt: TGTGCCAGCAGGGCTGCCGGTATCGACATTCAGTACTTC
v_call: TRBV2; clone_size: NA; j_call: TRBJ2-3; d_call: TRBD2; cdr3_aa: CATKGGLAGITDTQYF; cdr3_nt: TGTGCCACAAAAGGAGGACTAGCGGGGATTACAGATACGCAGTATTTT
v_call: TRBV5-6; clone_size: NA; j_call: TRBJ1-1; d_call: NA; cdr3_aa: CASSRPMNTEAFF; cdr3_nt: TGTGCCAGCAGCAGACCGATGAACACTGAAGCTTTCTTT
v_call: TRBV7-3; clone_size: NA; j_call: TRBJ1-1; d_call: TRBD1; cdr3_aa: CASSLGQNTETFF; cdr3_nt: TGTGCCAGCAGCTTGGGACAGAACACTGAAACTTTCTTT